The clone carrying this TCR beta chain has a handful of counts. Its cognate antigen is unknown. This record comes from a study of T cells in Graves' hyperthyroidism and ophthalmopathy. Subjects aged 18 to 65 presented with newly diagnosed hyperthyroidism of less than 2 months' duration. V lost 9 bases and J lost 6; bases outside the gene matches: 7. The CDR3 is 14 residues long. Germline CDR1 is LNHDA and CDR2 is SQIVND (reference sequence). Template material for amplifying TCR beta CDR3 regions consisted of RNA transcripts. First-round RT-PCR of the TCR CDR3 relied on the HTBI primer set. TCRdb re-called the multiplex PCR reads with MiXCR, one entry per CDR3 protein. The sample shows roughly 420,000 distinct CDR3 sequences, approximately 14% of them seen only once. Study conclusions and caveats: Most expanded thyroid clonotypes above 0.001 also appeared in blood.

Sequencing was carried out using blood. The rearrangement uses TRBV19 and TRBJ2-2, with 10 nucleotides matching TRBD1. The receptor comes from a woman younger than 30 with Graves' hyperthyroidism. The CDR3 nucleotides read TGTGCCAGCCTCGGGACAGGGGAACCCGGGGAGCTGTTTTTT. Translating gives CASLGTGEPGELFF.